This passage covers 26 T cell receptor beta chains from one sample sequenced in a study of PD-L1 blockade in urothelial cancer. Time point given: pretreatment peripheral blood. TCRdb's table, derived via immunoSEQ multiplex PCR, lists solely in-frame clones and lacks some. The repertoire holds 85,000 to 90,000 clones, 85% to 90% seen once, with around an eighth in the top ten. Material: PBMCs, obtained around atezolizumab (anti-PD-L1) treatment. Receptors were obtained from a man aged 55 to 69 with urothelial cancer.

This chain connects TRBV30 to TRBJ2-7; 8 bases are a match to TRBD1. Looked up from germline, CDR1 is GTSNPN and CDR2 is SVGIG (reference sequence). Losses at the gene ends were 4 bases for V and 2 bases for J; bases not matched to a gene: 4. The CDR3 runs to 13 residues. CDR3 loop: CAWNQDRAYEQYF. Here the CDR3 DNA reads TGTGCCTGGAATCAGGACAGGGCCTACGAGCAGTACTTC.

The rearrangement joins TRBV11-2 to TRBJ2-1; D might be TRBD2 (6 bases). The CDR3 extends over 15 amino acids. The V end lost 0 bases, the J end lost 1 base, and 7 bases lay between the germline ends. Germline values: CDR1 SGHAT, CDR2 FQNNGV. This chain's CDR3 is CASSLEGRSYNEQFF. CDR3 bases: TGTGCCAGCAGCTTAGAGGGGAGGTCCTACAATGAGCAGTTCTTC.

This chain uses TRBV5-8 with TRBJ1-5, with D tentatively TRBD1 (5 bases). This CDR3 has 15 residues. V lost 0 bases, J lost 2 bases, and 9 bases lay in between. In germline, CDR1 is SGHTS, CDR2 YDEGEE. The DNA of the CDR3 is TGTGCCAGCAGCTTGGTAGGGGCCGGCAATCAGCCCCAGCATTTT. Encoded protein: CASSLVGAGNQPQHF.

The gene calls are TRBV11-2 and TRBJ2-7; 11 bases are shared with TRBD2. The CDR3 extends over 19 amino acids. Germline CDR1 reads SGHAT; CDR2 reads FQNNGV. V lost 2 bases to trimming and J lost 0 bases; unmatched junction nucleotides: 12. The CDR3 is CASSLRLAGGSKSSYEQYF. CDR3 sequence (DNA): TGTGCCAGCAGCTTACGGCTAGCGGGAGGCTCCAAGAGCTCCTACGAGCAGTACTTC. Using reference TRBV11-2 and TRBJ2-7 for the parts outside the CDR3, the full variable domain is EAGVAQSPRYKIIEKRQSVAFWCNPISGHATLYWYQQILGQGPKLLIQFQNNGVVDDSQLPKDRFSAERLKGVDSTLKIQPAKLEDSAVYLCASSLRLAGGSKSSYEQYFGPGTRLTVT.

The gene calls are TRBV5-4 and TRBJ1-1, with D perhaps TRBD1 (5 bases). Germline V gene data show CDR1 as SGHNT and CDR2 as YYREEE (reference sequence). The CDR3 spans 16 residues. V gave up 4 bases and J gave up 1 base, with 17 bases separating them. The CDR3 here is CASSPGGRVQNTEAFF. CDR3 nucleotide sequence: TGTGCCAGCAGCCCCGGGGGGAGGGTTCAGAACACTGAAGCTTTCTTT.

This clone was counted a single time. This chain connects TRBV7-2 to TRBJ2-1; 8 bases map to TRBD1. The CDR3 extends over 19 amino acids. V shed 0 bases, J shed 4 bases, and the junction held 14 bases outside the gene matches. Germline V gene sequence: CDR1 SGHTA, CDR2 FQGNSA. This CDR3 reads CASSLARGTGNWVYNEQFF. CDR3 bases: TGTGCCAGCAGCTTAGCTAGGGGGACAGGTAATTGGGTTTACAATGAGCAGTTCTTC.

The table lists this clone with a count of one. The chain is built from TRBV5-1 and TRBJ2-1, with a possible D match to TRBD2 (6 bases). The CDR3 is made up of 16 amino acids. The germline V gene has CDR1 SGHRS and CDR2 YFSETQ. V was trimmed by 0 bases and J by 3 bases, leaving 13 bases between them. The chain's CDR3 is CASSLAGLLYYNEQFF. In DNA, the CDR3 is TGCGCCAGCAGCTTGGCCGGACTACTTTACTACAATGAGCAGTTCTTC. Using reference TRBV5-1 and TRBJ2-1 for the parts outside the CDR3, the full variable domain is KAGVTQTPRYLIKTRGQQVTLSCSPISGHRSVSWYQQTPGQGLQFLFEYFSETQRNKGNFPGRFSGRQFSNSRSEMNVSTLELGDSALYLCASSLAGLLYYNEQFFGPGTRLTVL.

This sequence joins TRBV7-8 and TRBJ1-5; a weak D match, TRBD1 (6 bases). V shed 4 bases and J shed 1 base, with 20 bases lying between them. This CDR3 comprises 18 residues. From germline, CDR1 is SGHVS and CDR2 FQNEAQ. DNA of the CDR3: TGTGCCAGCAGCTCCCGGGGGGGGGCGCGGGTAAGCAATCAGCCCCAGCATTTT. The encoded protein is CASSSRGGARVSNQPQHF.

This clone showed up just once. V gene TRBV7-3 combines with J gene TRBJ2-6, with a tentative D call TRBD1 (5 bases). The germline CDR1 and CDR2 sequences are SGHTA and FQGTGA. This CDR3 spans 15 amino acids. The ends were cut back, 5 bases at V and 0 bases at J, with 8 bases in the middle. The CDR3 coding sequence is TGTGCCAGCAGCACCGGACACTCTGGGGCCAACGTCCTGACTTTC. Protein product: CASSTGHSGANVLTF.

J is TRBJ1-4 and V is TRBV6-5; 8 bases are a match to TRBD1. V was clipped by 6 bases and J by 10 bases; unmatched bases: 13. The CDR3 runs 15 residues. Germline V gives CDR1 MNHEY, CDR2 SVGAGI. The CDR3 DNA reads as TGTGCCAGCAGACCACGGTCAGGGGGCTCGGGAAAACTGTTTTTT. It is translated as CASRPRSGGSGKLFF.

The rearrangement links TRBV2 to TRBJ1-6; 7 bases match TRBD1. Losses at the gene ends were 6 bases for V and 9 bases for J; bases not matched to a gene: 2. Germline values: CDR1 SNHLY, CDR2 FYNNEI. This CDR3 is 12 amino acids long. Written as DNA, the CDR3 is TGTGCCAGCAGGACAGGGTCTTCACCCCTCCACTTT. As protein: CASRTGSSPLHF.

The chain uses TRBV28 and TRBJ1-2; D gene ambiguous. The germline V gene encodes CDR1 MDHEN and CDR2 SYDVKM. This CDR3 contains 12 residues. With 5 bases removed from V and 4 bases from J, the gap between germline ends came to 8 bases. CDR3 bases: TGTGCCAGCAGTCCCCCGGGCTATGGCTACACCTTC. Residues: CASSPPGYGYTF.

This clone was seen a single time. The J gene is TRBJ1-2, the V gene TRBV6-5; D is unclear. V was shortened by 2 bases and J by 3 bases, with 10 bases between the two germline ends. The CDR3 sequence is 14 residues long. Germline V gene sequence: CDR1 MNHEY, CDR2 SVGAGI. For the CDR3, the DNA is TGTGCCAGCAGTTACCGGAGCTTAGACTATGGCTACACCTTC. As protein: CASSYRSLDYGYTF.

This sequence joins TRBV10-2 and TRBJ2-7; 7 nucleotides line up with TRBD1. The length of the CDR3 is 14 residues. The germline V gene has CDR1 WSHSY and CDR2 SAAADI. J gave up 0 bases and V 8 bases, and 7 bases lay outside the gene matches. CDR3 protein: CASAGTESSYEQYF. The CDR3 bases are TGCGCCAGCGCCGGGACAGAAAGCTCCTACGAGCAGTACTTC.

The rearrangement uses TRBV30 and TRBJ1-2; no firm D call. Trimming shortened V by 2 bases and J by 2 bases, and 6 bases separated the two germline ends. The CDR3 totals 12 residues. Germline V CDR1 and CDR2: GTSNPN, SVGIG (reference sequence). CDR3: CAWSQTNYGYTF. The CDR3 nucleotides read TGTGCCTGGAGTCAGACAAACTATGGCTACACCTTC.

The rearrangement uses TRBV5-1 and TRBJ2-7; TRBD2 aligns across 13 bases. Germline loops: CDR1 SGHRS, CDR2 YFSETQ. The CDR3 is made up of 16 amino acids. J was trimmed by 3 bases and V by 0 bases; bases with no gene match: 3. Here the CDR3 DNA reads TGCGCCAGCAGCTTGGGGGGGACTAGCGGGGTCTACGAGCAGTACTTC. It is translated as CASSLGGTSGVYEQYF.

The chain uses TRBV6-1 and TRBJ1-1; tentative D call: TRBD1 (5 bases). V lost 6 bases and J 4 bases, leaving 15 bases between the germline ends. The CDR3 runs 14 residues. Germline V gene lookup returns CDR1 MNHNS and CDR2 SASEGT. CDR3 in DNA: TGTGCCAGCAGGGGGGGGAAGGGAGGCACTGAAGCTTTCTTT. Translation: CASRGGKGGTEAFF.

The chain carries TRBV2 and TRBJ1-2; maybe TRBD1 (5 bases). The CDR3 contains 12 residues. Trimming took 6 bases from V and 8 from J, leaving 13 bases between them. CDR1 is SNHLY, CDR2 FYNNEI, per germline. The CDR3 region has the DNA TGTGCCAGCAGCCCGGGCCCAGGGGGCTACACCTTC. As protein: CASSPGPGGYTF.

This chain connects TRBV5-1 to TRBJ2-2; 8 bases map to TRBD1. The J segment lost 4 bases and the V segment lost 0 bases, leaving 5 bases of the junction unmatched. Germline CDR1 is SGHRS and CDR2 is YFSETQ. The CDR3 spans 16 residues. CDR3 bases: TGCGCCAGCAGCTTGGGTTCCGACAGGGGCACCGGGGAGCTGTTTTTT. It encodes CASSLGSDRGTGELFF.

The CDR3 nucleotides are TGTGCCAGCAAGGTCTTGGGGGGGGCCTACGAGCAGTACTTC. It codes for CASKVLGGAYEQYF. The chain joins TRBV7-2 to TRBJ2-7, with 7 bases identical to TRBD2. The CDR3 spans 14 residues. The germline V gene encodes CDR1 SGHTA and CDR2 FQGNSA. The ends lost 7 bases at V and 2 bases at J; junction bases unmatched: 8.

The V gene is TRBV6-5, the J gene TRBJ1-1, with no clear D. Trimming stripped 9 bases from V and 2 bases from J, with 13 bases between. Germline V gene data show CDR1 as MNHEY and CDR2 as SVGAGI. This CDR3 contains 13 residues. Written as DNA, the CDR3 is TGTGCCAGTTTAAGTAGTCGCAACACTGAAGCTTTCTTT. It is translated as CASLSSRNTEAFF.

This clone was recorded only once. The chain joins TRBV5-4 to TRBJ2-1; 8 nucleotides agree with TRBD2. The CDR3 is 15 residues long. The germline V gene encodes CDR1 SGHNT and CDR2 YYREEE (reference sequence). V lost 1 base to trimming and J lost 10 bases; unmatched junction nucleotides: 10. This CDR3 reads CASSLRSSGFLEQFF. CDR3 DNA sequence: TGTGCCAGCAGCTTGAGGTCTAGCGGGTTCCTCGAGCAGTTCTTC.

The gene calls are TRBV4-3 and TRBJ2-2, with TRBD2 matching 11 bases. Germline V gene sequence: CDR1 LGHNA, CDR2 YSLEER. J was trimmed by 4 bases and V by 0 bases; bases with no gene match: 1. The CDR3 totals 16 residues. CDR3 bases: TGCGCCAGCAGCCAAGATAGCGGGAGGGCCACCGGGGAGCTGTTTTTT. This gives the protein CASSQDSGRATGELFF.

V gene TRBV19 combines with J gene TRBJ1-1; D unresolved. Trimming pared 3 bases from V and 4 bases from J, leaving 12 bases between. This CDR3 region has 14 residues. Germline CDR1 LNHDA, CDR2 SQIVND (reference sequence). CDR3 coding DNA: TGTGCCAGTAGTATTTACCAAACGGGCACTGAAGCTTTCTTT. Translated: CASSIYQTGTEAFF.

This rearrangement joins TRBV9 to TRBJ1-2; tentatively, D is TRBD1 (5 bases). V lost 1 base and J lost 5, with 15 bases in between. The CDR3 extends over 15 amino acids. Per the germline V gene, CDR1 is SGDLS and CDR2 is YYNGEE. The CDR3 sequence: CASSVTTAGEYGYTF. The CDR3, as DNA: TGTGCCAGCAGCGTAACGACAGCAGGTGAATATGGCTACACCTTC.

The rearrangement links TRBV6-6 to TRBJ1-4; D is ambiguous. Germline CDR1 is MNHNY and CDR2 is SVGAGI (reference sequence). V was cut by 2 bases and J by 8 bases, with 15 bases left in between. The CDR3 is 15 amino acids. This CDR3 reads CASSYPPGRKEKLFF. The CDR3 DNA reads TGTGCCAGCAGTTACCCCCCCGGGAGGAAGGAAAAACTGTTTTTT.